These 25 T cell receptor beta chains were sequenced from one sample in a study of cytomegalovirus exposure and HLA in healthy donors. PCR primers comprised 60 Vbeta and 13 Jbeta primers. This table comes from immunoSEQ multiplex PCR, and its TCRdb copy is limited to in-frame clones, with some not included. Its table lists about 110,000 clones. Sequencing was done on a sample of PBMCs. These receptors all stem from a man in his forties or fifties in good health and CMV-seropositive.

Details on this clone: The junction and the germline gene differ at one end; a read error may be behind it. The V and J genes are TRBV7-7 and TRBJ1-1, with a possible D match to TRBD1 (5 bases). Germline assignment: CDR1 SSHAT and CDR2 FNYEAQ (reference sequence). The CDR3 spans 14 residues. The CDR3 is CASSLQGMNTEAFF. The CDR3 nucleotides read TGTGCTAGCAGTTTGCAGGGCATGAACACTGAAGCTTTCTTT.

This chain connects TRBV28 to TRBJ1-5; D possibly corresponds to TRBD1 (6 bases). Trimming took 3 bases from V and 3 from J, leaving 12 bases between them. The CDR3 contains 15 residues. Germline CDR1 MDHEN, CDR2 SYDVKM. CDR3 in DNA: TGTGCCAGCAGTTTTACAGCAGGGGTCAATCAGCCCCAGCATTTT. The encoded protein is CASSFTAGVNQPQHF.

The chain employs TRBV7-2 and TRBJ1-5; 7 bases fit TRBD1. The CDR3 runs 14 residues. Germline-derived CDR1 and CDR2 are SGHTA and FQGNSA. The J segment lost 3 bases and the V segment lost 6 bases, leaving 5 bases of the junction unmatched. CDR3 sequence reads: CASSSGTANQPQHF. CDR3 sequence (DNA): TGTGCCAGCAGTAGCGGGACAGCCAATCAGCCCCAGCATTTT. Combining the CDR3 with reference TRBV7-2 and TRBJ1-5 gives the whole variable domain GAGVSQSPSNKVTEKGKDVELRCDPISGHTALYWYRQSLGQGLEFLIYFQGNSAPDKSGLPSDRFSAERTGGSVSTLTIQRTQQEDSAVYLCASSSGTANQPQHFGDGTRLSIL.

The J gene is TRBJ2-7, the V gene TRBV19; D not certain. This CDR3 has 14 amino acids. The V gene's germline CDR1 is LNHDA and CDR2 SQIVND (reference sequence). The V end was cut by 3 bases, the J end by 5 bases, with 14 bases between. CDR3: CASSIGANYDEQYF. DNA of the CDR3: TGTGCCAGTAGTATCGGAGCTAACTATGACGAGCAGTACTTC. Using reference TRBV19 and TRBJ2-7 for the parts outside the CDR3, the full variable domain is DGGITQSPKYLFRKEGQNVTLSCEQNLNHDAMYWYRQDPGQGLRLIYYSQIVNDFQKGDIAEGYSVSREKKESFPLTVTSAQKNPTAFYLCASSIGANYDEQYFGPGTRLTVT.

A remark on this clone: Different DNA sequences within this sample yield the same CDR3. The rearrangement links TRBV4-3 to TRBJ2-7; a possible D gene is TRBD1 (6 bases). In germline, CDR1 is LGHNA, CDR2 YSLEER. The CDR3 has 14 residues. V lost 1 base and J 1 base, leaving 8 bases between the germline ends. For the CDR3, the DNA is TGCGCCAGCAGCCAAGTCGACAGGTCCTACGAGCAGTACTTC. Translated, it gives CASSQVDRSYEQYF.

The chain joins TRBV2 to TRBJ2-2; the D gene is possibly TRBD2 (6 bases). CDR3 size: 16 residues. Between the trimmed V and J ends, which lost 7 bases and 1 base, there was a span of 16 bases. Germline-derived CDR1 and CDR2 are SNHLY and FYNNEI. DNA for the CDR3: TGTGCCAGCAAAAGCCGCGGGATCGGGAACACCGGGGAGCTGTTTTTT. It is translated as CASKSRGIGNTGELFF.

This chain connects TRBV5-1 to TRBJ2-7, with TRBD1 as a possible D gene (5 bases). CDR3 length: 16 amino acids. V shed 0 bases and J shed 6 bases, with 19 bases lying between them. The germline V gene encodes CDR1 SGHRS and CDR2 YFSETQ. CDR3: CASSLGPSPGLREQYF. In DNA form, the CDR3 reads TGCGCCAGCAGCTTGGGCCCCTCGCCAGGGCTACGCGAGCAGTACTTC.

This chain links TRBV14 with TRBJ1-2; TRBD1 aligns across 7 bases. Germline CDR1 and CDR2: SGHDN and FVKESK. The V and J ends lost 4 bases and 8 bases, in that order; junction bases with no gene match: 7. The CDR3 has 13 residues. The CDR3: CASSPETGRGYTF. DNA for the CDR3: TGTGCCAGCAGCCCAGAGACAGGGAGGGGCTACACCTTC.

J is TRBJ1-1 and V is TRBV6-1, with D maybe TRBD1 (6 bases). Looked up from germline, CDR1 is MNHNS and CDR2 is SASEGT. V lost 2 bases to trimming and J lost 1 base, with 14 bases between them. CDR3 length: 16 residues. The CDR3 nucleotides are TGTGCCAGCAGTGAATTAGGGGGGGGTACGAACACTGAAGCTTTCTTT. Residues: CASSELGGGTNTEAFF.

The rearrangement links TRBV4-1 to TRBJ2-3, with 7 bases that match TRBD2. This CDR3 spans 16 amino acids. The V gene end was trimmed by 1 base and the J gene end by 4 bases; junction bases not matched to a gene: 8. Per germline, CDR1 MGHRA and CDR2 YSYEKL. The CDR3 here is CASSQAVRGSADTQYF. The CDR3 DNA reads TGCGCCAGCAGCCAAGCTGTCCGCGGGAGTGCAGATACGCAGTATTTT.

This rearrangement joins TRBV5-1 to TRBJ2-3; 8 positions match TRBD1. Looked up from germline, CDR1 is SGHRS and CDR2 is YFSETQ. The CDR3 has 16 amino acids. Trimming removed 4 bases from V and 5 bases from J; junction bases left unmatched: 12. The CDR3 region has the DNA TGCGCCAGCAGCGGCCGCAGACAGGGGTCTGGAGATACGCAGTATTTT. It specifies CASSGRRQGSGDTQYF. Full variable domain (outside the CDR3, taken from reference TRBV5-1 and TRBJ2-3): KAGVTQTPRYLIKTRGQQVTLSCSPISGHRSVSWYQQTPGQGLQFLFEYFSETQRNKGNFPGRFSGRQFSNSRSEMNVSTLELGDSALYLCASSGRRQGSGDTQYFGPGTRLTVL.

The chain uses TRBV7-3 and TRBJ2-1; TRBD2 aligns across 11 bases. Trimming cost V 2 bases and J 4 bases; bases outside gene matches: 4. Germline V gives CDR1 SGHTA, CDR2 FQGTGA. This CDR3 has 16 residues. The CDR3 loop reads CASSLAGTSGYNEQFF. Written as DNA, the CDR3 is TGTGCCAGCAGCTTAGCCGGGACTAGCGGATACAATGAGCAGTTCTTC. Together with reference TRBV7-3 and TRBJ2-1, the CDR3 gives the full variable domain: GAGVSQTPSNKVTEKGKYVELRCDPISGHTALYWYRQSLGQGPEFLIYFQGTGAADDSGLPNDRFFAVRPEGSVSTLKIQRTERGDSAVYLCASSLAGTSGYNEQFFGPGTRLTVL.

A note on this clone: One end of the junction varies from germline; a read error may be responsible. This chain connects TRBV6-1 to TRBJ2-7; 10 bases align to TRBD2. This CDR3 is 14 amino acids long. The germline V gene encodes CDR1 MNHNS and CDR2 SASEGT. This chain's CDR3 is CASREGLADYEQYF. The DNA of the CDR3 is TGTGCCAGCAGGGAAGGACTAGCGGACTACGAGCAGTACTTC.

The rearrangement uses TRBV2 and TRBJ1-1; 10 nucleotides align to TRBD1. CDR1 is SNHLY and CDR2 is FYNNEI in the germline V gene. V lost 6 bases and J lost 8; bases outside the gene matches: 9. The CDR3 totals 14 residues. CDR3 sequence: CASRLRDRGLEAFF. The CDR3, as DNA: TGTGCCAGCAGGCTCCGGGACAGGGGTTTAGAAGCTTTCTTT.

The V gene is TRBV28, the J gene TRBJ2-2, with D perhaps matching TRBD2 (5 bases). The CDR3 runs to 13 residues. The ends were cut back, 3 bases at V and 7 bases at J, with 9 bases in the middle. Germline V CDR1 and CDR2: MDHEN, SYDVKM. The CDR3 nucleotides read TGTGCCAGCAGTTTCCGGGGAAACGGGGAGCTGTTTTTT. Amino acid sequence: CASSFRGNGELFF.

CDR3 sequence: CASSLAGKETQYF. CDR3 bases: TGTGCCAGCAGCTTGGCGGGAAAAGAGACCCAGTACTTC. The V and J genes are TRBV9 and TRBJ2-5; D may be TRBD2 (6 bases). Germline V gene sequence: CDR1 SGDLS, CDR2 YYNGEE. There are 13 residues in the CDR3. Trimming removed 4 bases at V and 3 bases at J, with 10 bases between.

J is TRBJ2-3 and V is TRBV7-9; 9 nucleotides align to TRBD1. With V trimmed by 5 bases and J by 0 bases, 3 bases remained unmatched. This CDR3 is 15 amino acids long. Looked up from germline, CDR1 is SEHNR and CDR2 is FQNEAQ (reference sequence). The CDR3 region has the DNA TGTGCCAGCAGCCGAGGACAGGGGAGCACAGATACGCAGTATTTT. This encodes CASSRGQGSTDTQYF.

J is TRBJ2-1 and V is TRBV29-1; 8 nucleotides match TRBD2. The germline CDR1 and CDR2 sequences are SQVTM and ANQGSEA. The CDR3 loop spans 14 amino acids. The trim removed 1 base at V and 9 bases at J, leaving 8 bases unmatched. DNA of the CDR3: TGCAGCGTTGAAGGAAGCGGGAGCGTCCTTGAGCAGTTCTTC. Protein: CSVEGSGSVLEQFF.

This chain links TRBV7-6 with TRBJ2-2, with D tentatively TRBD1 (5 bases). The CDR3 is 16 residues long. Per germline, CDR1 SGHVS and CDR2 FNYEAQ. V was pared by 1 base and J by 2 bases, with 11 bases between. DNA for the CDR3: TGTGCCAGCAGCTTAGGCCAGGGTGTTAACACCGGGGAGCTGTTTTTT. Protein product: CASSLGQGVNTGELFF. Together with reference TRBV7-6 and TRBJ2-2, the CDR3 gives the full variable domain: GAGVSQSPRYKVTKRGQDVALRCDPISGHVSLYWYRQALGQGPEFLTYFNYEAQQDKSGLPNDRFSAERPEGSISTLTIQRTEQRDSAMYRCASSLGQGVNTGELFFGEGSRLTVL.

The V and J genes are TRBV29-1 and TRBJ1-2; the match to TRBD1 covers 9 bases. J was trimmed by 3 bases and V by 7 bases; bases with no gene match: 3. The CDR3 has 12 amino acids. Per the germline V gene, CDR1 is SQVTM and CDR2 is ANQGSEA. The CDR3 spells CSARTGDYGYTF. CDR3 in DNA: TGCAGCGCCCGGACAGGGGACTATGGCTACACCTTC.

V and J are TRBV28 and TRBJ1-6, with TRBD1 matching 8 bases. Germline CDR1 is MDHEN and CDR2 is SYDVKM. After removal of 5 bases from V and 5 bases from J, the junction contained 5 bases not matched to a gene. The CDR3 sequence is 15 residues long. Here the CDR3 DNA reads TGTGCCAGCAGTCCTCAGACAGGGGATAATTCACCCCTCCACTTT. It encodes CASSPQTGDNSPLHF.

On this clone: This same CDR3 is encoded by further DNA sequences in the sample. V gene TRBV5-4 combines with J gene TRBJ1-3, with D hard to call. The CDR3 extends over 14 amino acids. Germline V gives CDR1 SGHNT, CDR2 YYREEE (reference sequence). Trimming removed 1 base at V and 3 bases at J, with 8 bases between. CDR3 sequence reads: CASSLTGNGNTIYF. CDR3 DNA: TGTGCCAGCAGCTTGACGGGGAATGGAAACACCATATATTTT.

CDR3 region: CASSENSWGYTF. The DNA of the CDR3 is TGTGCCAGCAGTGAAAACAGCTGGGGCTACACCTTC. The rearrangement links TRBV25-1 to TRBJ1-2; D gene ambiguous. Trimming pared 2 bases from V and 8 bases from J, leaving 9 bases between. CDR3 size: 12 residues. The germline V gene has CDR1 MGHDK and CDR2 SYGVNS.

V gene TRBV10-1 combines with J gene TRBJ2-2, with unresolved D. CDR3 size: 13 residues. Trimming pared 5 bases from V and 6 bases from J, leaving 10 bases between. CDR1 and CDR2 from the germline V gene are WNHNN and SYGVQD (reference sequence). In nucleotides, the CDR3 is TGCGCCAGCAGTCAGGTCGATCCCGGGGAGCTGTTTTTT. Translation: CASSQVDPGELFF.

The CDR3 sequence: CATPNHRGPYEQYF. The CDR3 nucleotides are TGTGCCACCCCGAACCACAGGGGCCCCTACGAGCAGTACTTC. The chain joins TRBV19 to TRBJ2-7; 7 bases fit TRBD1. The CDR3 is 14 residues long. The germline V gene encodes CDR1 LNHDA and CDR2 SQIVND (reference sequence). J was trimmed by 2 bases and V by 10 bases; bases with no gene match: 11.